The source of this T cell receptor (beta chain) is a study of cytomegalovirus exposure and HLA in healthy donors. The CDR3 is made up of 17 amino acids. Germline V gives CDR1 SGHTA, CDR2 FQGNSA. The trim removed 5 bases at V and 5 bases at J, leaving 14 bases unmatched. As concerns this clone: Its antigen is still unknown.

Findings of the study overall: The investigators catalogued 150 or so TCR beta chains as cytomegalovirus-associated.

Generated by immunoSEQ multiplex PCR, the TCRdb table keeps only in-frame clones and is missing some. The sample holds some 49,000 clones, around 94% seen once. Sequenced sample: PBMCs. The J gene is TRBJ2-5, the V gene TRBV7-2; 10 positions match TRBD2. The receptor was derived from a man aged 18 to 30 in good health and CMV-seronegative. CDR3 nucleotides: TGTGCCAGCAGCCAGTCTAGCGGGGGTGTACCGTGGGAGACCCAGTACTTC. Residues: CASSQSSGGVPWETQYF.